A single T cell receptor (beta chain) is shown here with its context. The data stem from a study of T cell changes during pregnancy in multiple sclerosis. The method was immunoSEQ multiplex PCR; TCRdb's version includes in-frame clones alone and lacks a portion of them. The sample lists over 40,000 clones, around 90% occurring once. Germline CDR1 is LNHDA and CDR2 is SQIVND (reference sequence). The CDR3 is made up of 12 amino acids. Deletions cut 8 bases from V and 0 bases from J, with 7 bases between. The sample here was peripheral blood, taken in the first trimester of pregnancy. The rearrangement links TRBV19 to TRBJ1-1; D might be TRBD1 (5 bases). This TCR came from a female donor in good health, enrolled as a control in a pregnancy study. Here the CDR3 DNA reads TGTGCCAGTGGAGGGGTGAACACTGAAGCTTTCTTT. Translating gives CASGGVNTEAFF.